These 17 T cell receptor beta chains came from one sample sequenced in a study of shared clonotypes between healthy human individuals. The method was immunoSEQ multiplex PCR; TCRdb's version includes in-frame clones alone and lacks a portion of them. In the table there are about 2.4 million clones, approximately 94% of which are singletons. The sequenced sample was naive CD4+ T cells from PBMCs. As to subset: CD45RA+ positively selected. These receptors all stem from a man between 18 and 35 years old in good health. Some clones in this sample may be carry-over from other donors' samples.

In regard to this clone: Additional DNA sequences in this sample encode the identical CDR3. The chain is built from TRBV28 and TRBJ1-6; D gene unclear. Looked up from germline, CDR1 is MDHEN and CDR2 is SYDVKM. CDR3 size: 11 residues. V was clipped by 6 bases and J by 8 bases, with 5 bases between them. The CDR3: CASSLDSPLHF. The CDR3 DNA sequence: TGTGCCAGCAGCTTAGATTCACCCCTCCACTTT. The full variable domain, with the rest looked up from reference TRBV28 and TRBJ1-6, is DVKVTQSSRYLVKRTGEKVFLECVQDMDHENMFWYRQDPGLGLRLIYFSYDVKMKEKGDIPEGYSVSREKKERFSLILESASTNQTSMYLCASSLDSPLHFGNGTRLTVT.

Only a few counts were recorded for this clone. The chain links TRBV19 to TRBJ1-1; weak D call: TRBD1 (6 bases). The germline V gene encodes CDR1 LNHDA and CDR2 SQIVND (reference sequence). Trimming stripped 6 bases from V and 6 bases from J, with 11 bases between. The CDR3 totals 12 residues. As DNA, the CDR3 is TGTGCCAGTAGCCATAGACAGGCTGAAGCTTTCTTT. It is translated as CASSHRQAEAFF.

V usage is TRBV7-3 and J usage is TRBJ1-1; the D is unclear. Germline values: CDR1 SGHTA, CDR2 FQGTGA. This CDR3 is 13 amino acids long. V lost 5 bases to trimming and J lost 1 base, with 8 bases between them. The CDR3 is CASSRDPNTEAFF. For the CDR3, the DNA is TGTGCCAGCAGCCGAGATCCGAACACTGAAGCTTTCTTT.

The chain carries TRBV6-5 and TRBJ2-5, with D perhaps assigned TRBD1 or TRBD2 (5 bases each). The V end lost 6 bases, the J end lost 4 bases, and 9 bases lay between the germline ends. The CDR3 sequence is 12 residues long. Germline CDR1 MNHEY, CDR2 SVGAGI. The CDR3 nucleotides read TGTGCCAGCAGCAGGGACGGAGAGACCCAGTACTTC. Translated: CASSRDGETQYF.

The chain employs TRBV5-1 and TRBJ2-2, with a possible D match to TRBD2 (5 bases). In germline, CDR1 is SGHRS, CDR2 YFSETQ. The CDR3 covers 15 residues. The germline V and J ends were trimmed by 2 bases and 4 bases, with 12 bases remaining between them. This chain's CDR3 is CASSFYEGSTGELFF. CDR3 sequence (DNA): TGCGCCAGCAGCTTTTACGAGGGATCCACCGGGGAGCTGTTTTTT.

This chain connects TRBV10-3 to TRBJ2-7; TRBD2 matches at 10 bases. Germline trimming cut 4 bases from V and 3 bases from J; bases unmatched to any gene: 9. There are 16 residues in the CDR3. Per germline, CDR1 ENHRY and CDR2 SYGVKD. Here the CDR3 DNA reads TGTGCCATCAGTGGCCTAGCTAGCGGGAGCCGCTACGAGCAGTACTTC. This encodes CAISGLASGSRYEQYF.

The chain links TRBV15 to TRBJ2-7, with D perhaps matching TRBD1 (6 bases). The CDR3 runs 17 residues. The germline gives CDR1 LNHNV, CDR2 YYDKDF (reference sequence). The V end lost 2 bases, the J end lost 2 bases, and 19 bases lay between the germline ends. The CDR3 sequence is CATSRISAGTLTYEQYF. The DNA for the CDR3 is TGTGCCACCAGCAGAATTTCCGCCGGGACACTAACCTACGAGCAGTACTTC.

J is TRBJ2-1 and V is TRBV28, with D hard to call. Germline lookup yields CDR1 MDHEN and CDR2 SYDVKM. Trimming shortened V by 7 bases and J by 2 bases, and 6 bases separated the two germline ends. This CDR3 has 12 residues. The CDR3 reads CASTKTYNEQFF. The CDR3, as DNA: TGTGCCAGCACTAAAACCTACAATGAGCAGTTCTTC.

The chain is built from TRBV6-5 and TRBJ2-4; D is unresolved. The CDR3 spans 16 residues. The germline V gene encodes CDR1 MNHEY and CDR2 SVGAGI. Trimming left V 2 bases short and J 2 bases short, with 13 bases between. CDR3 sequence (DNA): TGTGCCAGCAGTTACAGGGTGGGGTTGACCAAAAACATTCAGTACTTC. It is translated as CASSYRVGLTKNIQYF.

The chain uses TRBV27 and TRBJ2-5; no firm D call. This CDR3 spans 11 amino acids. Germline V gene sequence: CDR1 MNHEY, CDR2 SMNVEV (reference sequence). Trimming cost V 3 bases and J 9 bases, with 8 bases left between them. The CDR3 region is CASSFGSAQYF. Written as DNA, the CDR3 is TGTGCCAGCAGTTTTGGTTCGGCCCAGTACTTC.

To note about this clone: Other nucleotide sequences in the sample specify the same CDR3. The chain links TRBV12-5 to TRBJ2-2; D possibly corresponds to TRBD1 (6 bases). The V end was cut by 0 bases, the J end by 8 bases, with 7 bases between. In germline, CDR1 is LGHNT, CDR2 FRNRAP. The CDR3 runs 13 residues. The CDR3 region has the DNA TGTGCTAGTGGTTTGGTGGGGACAGGGGAGCTGTTTTTT. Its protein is CASGLVGTGELFF.

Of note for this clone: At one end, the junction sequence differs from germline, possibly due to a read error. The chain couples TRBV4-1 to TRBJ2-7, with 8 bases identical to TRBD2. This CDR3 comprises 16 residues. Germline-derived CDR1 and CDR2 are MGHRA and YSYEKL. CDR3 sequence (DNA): TGCGCCAGCAGACAAGCCCCCTCAGCGGGAGTTTACGAGCAGTACTTC. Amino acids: CASRQAPSAGVYEQYF.

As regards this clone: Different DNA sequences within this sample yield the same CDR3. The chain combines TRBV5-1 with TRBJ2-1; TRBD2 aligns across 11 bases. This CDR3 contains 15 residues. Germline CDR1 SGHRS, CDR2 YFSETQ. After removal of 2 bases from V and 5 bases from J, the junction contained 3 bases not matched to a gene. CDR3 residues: CASSFLAGGNNEQFF. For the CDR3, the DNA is TGCGCCAGCAGCTTTCTAGCGGGAGGAAACAATGAGCAGTTCTTC.

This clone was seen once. CDR3 sequence: CASSSPGLAAKETQYF. The CDR3 bases are TGTGCCAGCAGTTCCCCGGGACTAGCAGCCAAAGAGACCCAGTACTTC. The chain uses TRBV28 and TRBJ2-5; 9 nucleotides match TRBD2. Germline assignment: CDR1 MDHEN and CDR2 SYDVKM. CDR3 length: 16 residues. V lost 4 bases, J lost 3 bases, and 9 bases stayed unmatched.

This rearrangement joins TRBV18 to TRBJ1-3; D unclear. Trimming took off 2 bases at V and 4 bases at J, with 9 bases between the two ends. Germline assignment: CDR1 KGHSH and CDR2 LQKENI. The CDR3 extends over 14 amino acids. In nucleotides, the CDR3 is TGTGCCAGCTCACCAGTCCCCCCCGGAAACACCATATATTTT. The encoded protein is CASSPVPPGNTIYF.

The CDR3 DNA reads TGTGCCAGCAGCACCTGGACAGGGAGTACCTTAAACTATGGCTACACCTTC. Its translation: CASSTWTGSTLNYGYTF. The chain is built from TRBV11-2 and TRBJ1-2; 8 nucleotides line up with TRBD1. V trimming: 5 bases; J trimming: 2 bases; junction bases outside the gene matches: 13. CDR3 length equals 17 residues. Germline V lookup: CDR1 SGHAT, CDR2 FQNNGV.

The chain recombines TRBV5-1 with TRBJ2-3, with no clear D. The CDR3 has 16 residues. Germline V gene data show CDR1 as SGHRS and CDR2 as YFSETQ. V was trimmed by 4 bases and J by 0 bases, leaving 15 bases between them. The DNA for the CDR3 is TGCGCCAGCAGCCTTAACAGCGTTACTAGCACAGATACGCAGTATTTT. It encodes CASSLNSVTSTDTQYF.